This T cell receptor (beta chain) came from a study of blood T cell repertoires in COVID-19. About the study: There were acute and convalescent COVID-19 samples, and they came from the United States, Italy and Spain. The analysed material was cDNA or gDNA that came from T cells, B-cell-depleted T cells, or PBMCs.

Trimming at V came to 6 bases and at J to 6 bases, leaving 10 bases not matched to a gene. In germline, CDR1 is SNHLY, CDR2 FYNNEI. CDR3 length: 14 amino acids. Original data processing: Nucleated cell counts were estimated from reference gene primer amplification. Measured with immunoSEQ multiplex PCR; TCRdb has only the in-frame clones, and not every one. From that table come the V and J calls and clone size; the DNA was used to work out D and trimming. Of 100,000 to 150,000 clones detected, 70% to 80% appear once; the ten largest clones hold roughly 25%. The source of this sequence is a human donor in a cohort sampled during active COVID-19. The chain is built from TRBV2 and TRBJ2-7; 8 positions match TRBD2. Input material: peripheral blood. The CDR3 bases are TGTGCCAGCAGCCTAAGCGGGAGTTCTAGCGAGCAGTACTTC. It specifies CASSLSGSSSEQYF.